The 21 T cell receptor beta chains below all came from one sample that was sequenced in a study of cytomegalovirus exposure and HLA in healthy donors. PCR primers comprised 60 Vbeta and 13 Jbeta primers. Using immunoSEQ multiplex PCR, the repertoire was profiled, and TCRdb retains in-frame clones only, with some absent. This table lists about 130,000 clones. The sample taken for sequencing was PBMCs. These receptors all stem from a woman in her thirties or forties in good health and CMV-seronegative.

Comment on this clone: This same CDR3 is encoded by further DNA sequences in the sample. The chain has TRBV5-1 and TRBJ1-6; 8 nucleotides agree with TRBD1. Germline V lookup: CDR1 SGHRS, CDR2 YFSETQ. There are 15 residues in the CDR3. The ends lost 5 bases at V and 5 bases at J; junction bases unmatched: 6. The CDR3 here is CASSQGALNNSPLHF. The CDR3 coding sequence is TGCGCCAGCAGTCAGGGGGCATTAAATAATTCACCCCTCCACTTT.

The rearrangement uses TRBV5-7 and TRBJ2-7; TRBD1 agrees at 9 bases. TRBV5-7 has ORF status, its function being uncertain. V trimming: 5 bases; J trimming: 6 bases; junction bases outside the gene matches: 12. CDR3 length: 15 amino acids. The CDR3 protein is CASSLPGTGLGEQYF. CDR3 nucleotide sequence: TGTGCCAGCAGTCTACCCGGGACAGGGCTCGGCGAGCAGTACTTC.

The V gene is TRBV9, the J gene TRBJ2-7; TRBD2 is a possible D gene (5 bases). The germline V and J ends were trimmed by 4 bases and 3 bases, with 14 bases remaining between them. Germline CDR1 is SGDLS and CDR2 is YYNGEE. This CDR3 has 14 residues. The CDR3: CASSPRGDGYEQYF. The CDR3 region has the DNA TGTGCCAGCAGCCCCCGGGGTGACGGCTACGAGCAGTACTTC.

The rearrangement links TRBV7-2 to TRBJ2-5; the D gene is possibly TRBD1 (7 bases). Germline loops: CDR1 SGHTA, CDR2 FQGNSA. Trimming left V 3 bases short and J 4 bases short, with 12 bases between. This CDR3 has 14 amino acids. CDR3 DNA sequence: TGTGCCAGCAGCTTCAACAGGGGAGGAGAGACCCAGTACTTC. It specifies CASSFNRGGETQYF.

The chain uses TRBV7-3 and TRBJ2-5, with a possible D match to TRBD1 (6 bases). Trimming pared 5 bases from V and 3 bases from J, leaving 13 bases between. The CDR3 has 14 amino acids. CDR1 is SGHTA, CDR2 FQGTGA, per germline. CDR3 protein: CASSPNRDKETQYF. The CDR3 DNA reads TGTGCCAGCAGCCCTAACAGGGATAAAGAGACCCAGTACTTC.

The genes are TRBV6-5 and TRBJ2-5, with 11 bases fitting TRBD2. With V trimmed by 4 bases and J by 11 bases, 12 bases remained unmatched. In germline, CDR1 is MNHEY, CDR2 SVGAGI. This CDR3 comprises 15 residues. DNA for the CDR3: TGTGCCAGCAGTTTTGGTAGCGGGGGGGCAGGTCGGCAGTACTTC. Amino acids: CASSFGSGGAGRQYF.

CDR3 in amino acids: CASSMMGSGDSMRIGYTF. CDR3 sequence (DNA): TGTGCCAGTAGTATGATGGGATCTGGGGACAGTATGCGAATCGGCTACACCTTC. The chain couples TRBV19 to TRBJ1-2; 7 nucleotides match TRBD1. From germline, CDR1 is LNHDA and CDR2 SQIVND (reference sequence). V gave up 3 bases and J gave up 8 bases; unmatched junction bases: 21. CDR3 length: 18 residues.

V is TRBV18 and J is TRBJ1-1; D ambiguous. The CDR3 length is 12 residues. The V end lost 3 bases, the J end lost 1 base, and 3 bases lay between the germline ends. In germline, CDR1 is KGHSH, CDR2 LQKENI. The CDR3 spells CASSPSNTEAFF. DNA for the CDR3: TGTGCCAGCTCACCCTCGAACACTGAAGCTTTCTTT.

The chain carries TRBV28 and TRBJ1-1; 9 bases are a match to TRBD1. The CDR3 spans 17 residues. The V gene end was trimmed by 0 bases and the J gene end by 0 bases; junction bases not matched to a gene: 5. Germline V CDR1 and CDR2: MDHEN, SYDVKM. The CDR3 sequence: CASSLWGQGTMNTEAFF. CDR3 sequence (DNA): TGTGCCAGCAGTTTATGGGGACAGGGAACCATGAACACTGAAGCTTTCTTT.

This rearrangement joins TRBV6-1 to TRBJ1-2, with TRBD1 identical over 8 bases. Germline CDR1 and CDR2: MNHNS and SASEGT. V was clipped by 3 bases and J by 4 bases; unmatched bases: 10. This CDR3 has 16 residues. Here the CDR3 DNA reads TGTGCCAGCAGTGAGGTATTTGGACAGGGTCCCTATGGCTACACCTTC. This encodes CASSEVFGQGPYGYTF.

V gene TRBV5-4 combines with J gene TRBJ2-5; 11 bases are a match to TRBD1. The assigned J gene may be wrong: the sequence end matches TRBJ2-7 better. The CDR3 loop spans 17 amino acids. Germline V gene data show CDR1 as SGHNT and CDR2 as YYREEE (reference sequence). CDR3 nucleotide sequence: TGTGCCAGCAGCCCAGGAGGGACAGGGGGATTGACGAACGAGCAGTACTTC. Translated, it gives CASSPGGTGGLTNEQYF.

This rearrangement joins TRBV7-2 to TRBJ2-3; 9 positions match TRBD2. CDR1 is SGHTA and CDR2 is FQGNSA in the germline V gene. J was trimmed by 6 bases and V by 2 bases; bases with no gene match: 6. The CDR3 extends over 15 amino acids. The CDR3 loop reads CASSLFPRGGDTQYF. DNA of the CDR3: TGTGCCAGCAGCTTATTCCCGCGGGGGGGTGATACGCAGTATTTT.

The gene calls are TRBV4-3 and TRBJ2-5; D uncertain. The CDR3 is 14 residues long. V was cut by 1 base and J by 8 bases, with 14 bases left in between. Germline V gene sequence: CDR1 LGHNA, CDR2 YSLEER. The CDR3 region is CASSQAVDTPTQYF. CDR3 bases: TGCGCCAGCAGCCAAGCGGTTGACACCCCCACCCAGTACTTC.

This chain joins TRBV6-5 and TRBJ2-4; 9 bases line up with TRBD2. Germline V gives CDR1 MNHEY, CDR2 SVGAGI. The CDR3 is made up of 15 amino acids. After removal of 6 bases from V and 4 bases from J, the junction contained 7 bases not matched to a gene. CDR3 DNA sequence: TGTGCCAGCAGCCCAACCACTAGCGGGAAAAACATTCAGTACTTC. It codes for CASSPTTSGKNIQYF.

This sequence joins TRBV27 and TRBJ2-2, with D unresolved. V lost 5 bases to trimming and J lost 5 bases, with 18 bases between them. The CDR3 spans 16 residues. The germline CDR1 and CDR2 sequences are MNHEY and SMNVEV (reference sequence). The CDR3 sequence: CASSTTYQLPTGELFF. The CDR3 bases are TGTGCCAGCAGTACGACATATCAATTACCGACCGGGGAGCTGTTTTTT.

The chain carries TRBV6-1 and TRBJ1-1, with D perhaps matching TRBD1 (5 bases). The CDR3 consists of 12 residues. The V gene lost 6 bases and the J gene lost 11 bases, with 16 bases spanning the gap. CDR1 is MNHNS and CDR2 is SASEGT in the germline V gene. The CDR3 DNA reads TGTGCCAGCAGGTACAGGCCCCCGGAGGCTTTCTTT. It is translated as CASRYRPPEAFF.

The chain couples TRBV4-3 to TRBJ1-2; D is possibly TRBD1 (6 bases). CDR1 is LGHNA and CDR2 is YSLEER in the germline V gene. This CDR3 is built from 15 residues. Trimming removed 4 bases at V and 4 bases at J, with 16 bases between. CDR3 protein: CASSPGGGGGYGYTF. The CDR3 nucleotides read TGCGCCAGCAGCCCGGGAGGAGGGGGTGGCTATGGCTACACCTTC.

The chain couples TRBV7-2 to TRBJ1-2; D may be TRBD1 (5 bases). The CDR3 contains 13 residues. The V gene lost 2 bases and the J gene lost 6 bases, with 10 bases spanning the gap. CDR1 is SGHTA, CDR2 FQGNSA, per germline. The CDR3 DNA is TGTGCCAGCAGCTTACGGGGGACGAATGGCTACACCTTC. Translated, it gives CASSLRGTNGYTF.

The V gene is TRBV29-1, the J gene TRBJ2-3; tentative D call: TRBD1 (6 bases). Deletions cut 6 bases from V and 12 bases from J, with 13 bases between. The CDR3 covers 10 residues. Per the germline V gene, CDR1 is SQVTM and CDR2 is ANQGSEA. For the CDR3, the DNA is TGCAGCGTGGGTACAGGGAAACAGTATTTT. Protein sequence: CSVGTGKQYF.

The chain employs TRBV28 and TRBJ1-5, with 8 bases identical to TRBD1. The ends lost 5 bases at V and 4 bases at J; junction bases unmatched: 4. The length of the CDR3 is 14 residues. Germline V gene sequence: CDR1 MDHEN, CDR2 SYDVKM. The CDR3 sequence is CASSADRGNQPQHF. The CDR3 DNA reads TGTGCCAGCAGTGCAGACAGGGGAAATCAGCCCCAGCATTTT. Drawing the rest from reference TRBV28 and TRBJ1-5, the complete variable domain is DVKVTQSSRYLVKRTGEKVFLECVQDMDHENMFWYRQDPGLGLRLIYFSYDVKMKEKGDIPEGYSVSREKKERFSLILESASTNQTSMYLCASSADRGNQPQHFGDGTRLSIL.

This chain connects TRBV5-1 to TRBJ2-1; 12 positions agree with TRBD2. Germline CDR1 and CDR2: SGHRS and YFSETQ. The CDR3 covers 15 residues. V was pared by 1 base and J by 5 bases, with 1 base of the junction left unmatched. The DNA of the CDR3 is TGCGCCAGCAGCTTGAGGACTAGCGGGAACAATGAGCAGTTCTTC. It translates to CASSLRTSGNNEQFF.